These 28 T cell receptor beta chains were all obtained from the same sample, sequenced in a study of cytomegalovirus exposure and HLA in healthy donors. PCR employed 60 Vbeta and 13 Jbeta primers. Assay used: immunoSEQ multiplex PCR; TCRdb lists only in-frame clones, some missing. The table has 110,000 to 150,000 clones, about 70% seen once. The sequencing sample was made of PBMCs. The receptors stem from a man aged 55 to 70 in good health and CMV-seronegative.

There are a few counts of this clone. V gene TRBV5-1 combines with J gene TRBJ1-1; D might be TRBD1 (5 bases). The CDR3 has 14 amino acids. V lost 4 bases and J 1 base, leaving 11 bases between the germline ends. Germline V CDR1 and CDR2: SGHRS, YFSETQ. The CDR3 DNA is TGCGCCAGCAGCGAACAGGTATCGAACACTGAAGCTTTCTTT. It is translated as CASSEQVSNTEAFF.

In its sample, this clone was seen once. The rearrangement joins TRBV25-1 to TRBJ1-1, with 10 bases fitting TRBD1. This CDR3 has 14 amino acids. Germline CDR1 and CDR2: MGHDK and SYGVNS. Unmatched junction bases numbered 14, after V lost 9 bases and J lost 10 bases. CDR3 in amino acids: CARNKDRGERGAFF. The CDR3 DNA is TGTGCCAGAAATAAGGACAGGGGGGAACGAGGAGCTTTCTTT. The variable domain in full, with the rest retrieved from reference TRBV25-1 and TRBJ1-1, is EADIYQTPRYLVIGTGKKITLECSQTMGHDKMYWYQQDPGMELHLIHYSYGVNSTEKGDLSSESTVSRIRTEHFPLTLESARPSHTSQYLCARNKDRGERGAFFGQGTRLTVV.

J is TRBJ1-4 and V is TRBV28; 7 bases align to TRBD1. The CDR3 has 16 amino acids. Germline lookup yields CDR1 MDHEN and CDR2 SYDVKM. With 5 bases clipped from V and 4 bases from J, the junction kept 10 bases outside the gene matches. The DNA for the CDR3 is TGTGCCAGCAGTGGTAACAGGGGAAACTTTAATGAAAAACTGTTTTTT. Amino acid sequence: CASSGNRGNFNEKLFF.

The rearrangement joins TRBV29-1 to TRBJ1-1; no clear D gene. Germline CDR1 reads SQVTM; CDR2 reads ANQGSEA. This CDR3 has 13 amino acids. V was trimmed by 4 bases and J by 0 bases, leaving 9 bases between them. CDR3 protein: CSVVRRLNTEAFF. The DNA for the CDR3 is TGCAGCGTTGTAAGGCGGCTGAACACTGAAGCTTTCTTT.

This rearrangement joins TRBV7-2 to TRBJ2-3; 13 nucleotides match TRBD2. V lost 3 bases, J lost 6 bases, and 12 bases stayed unmatched. Germline V lookup: CDR1 SGHTA, CDR2 FQGNSA. CDR3 length equals 18 residues. This CDR3 is CASSFLLAGGQPGDTQYF. The DNA of the CDR3 is TGTGCCAGCAGCTTCCTACTAGCGGGAGGGCAACCCGGGGATACGCAGTATTTT.

This chain links TRBV4-3 with TRBJ1-5; D is ambiguous. V was cut by 1 base and J by 8 bases, with 9 bases left in between. This CDR3 is 13 amino acids long. The V gene's germline CDR1 is LGHNA and CDR2 YSLEER. In DNA form, the CDR3 reads TGCGCCAGCAGCCAAGGTTCCTTTGAGCCCCAGCATTTT. Its translation is CASSQGSFEPQHF.

This clone was seen only a few times. The chain has TRBV7-9 and TRBJ1-4, with 11 bases fitting TRBD1. The V and J ends lost 5 bases and 6 bases, in that order; junction bases with no gene match: 8. Germline V CDR1 and CDR2: SEHNR, FQNEAQ (reference sequence). This CDR3 has 16 residues. The CDR3 coding sequence is TGTGCCAGCAGCCTTCATCCGGGACAGGGGGATGAAAAACTGTTTTTT. It translates to CASSLHPGQGDEKLFF.

V gene TRBV19 combines with J gene TRBJ1-5; no clear D. Germline-derived CDR1 and CDR2 are LNHDA and SQIVND (reference sequence). This CDR3 region has 16 residues. V lost 3 bases, J lost 0 bases, and 12 bases lay in between. CDR3 nucleotide sequence: TGTGCCAGTAGTATGAGACAAGATTATAGCAATCAGCCCCAGCATTTT. This translates into CASSMRQDYSNQPQHF.

The rearrangement joins TRBV30 to TRBJ1-6, with TRBD1 as a possible D gene (5 bases). There are 15 residues in the CDR3. V was cut by 1 base and J by 10 bases, with 17 bases left in between. The germline V gene has CDR1 GTSNPN and CDR2 SVGIG (reference sequence). CDR3 sequence: CAWSAWAREGSPLHF. The CDR3 coding sequence is TGTGCCTGGAGTGCCTGGGCCAGGGAGGGGTCACCCCTCCACTTT.

The V gene is TRBV6-1, the J gene TRBJ1-5; D unclear. Germline V gene lookup returns CDR1 MNHNS and CDR2 SASEGT. The V end lost 8 bases, the J end lost 2 bases, and 7 bases lay between the germline ends. CDR3 length equals 12 residues. The DNA for the CDR3 is TGTGCCAGCGAGGTGGGCAATCAGCCCCAGCATTTT. Encoded protein: CASEVGNQPQHF.

J is TRBJ2-3 and V is TRBV29-1, with 8 bases fitting TRBD2. Germline CDR1 reads SQVTM; CDR2 reads ANQGSEA. Unmatched junction bases numbered 8, after V lost 6 bases and J lost 0 bases. The length of the CDR3 is 15 residues. CDR3 loop: CSVVGTRESTDTQYF. Here the CDR3 DNA reads TGCAGCGTCGTGGGGACTAGAGAAAGCACAGATACGCAGTATTTT.

This chain joins TRBV5-6 and TRBJ2-7, with a possible D match to TRBD2 (5 bases). Trimming removed 5 bases at V and 3 bases at J, with 15 bases between. The CDR3 extends over 14 amino acids. CDR1 is SGHDT, CDR2 YYEEEE, per germline. This CDR3 is CASSTWVGVYEQYF. The CDR3 DNA sequence: TGTGCCAGCAGTACTTGGGTCGGGGTCTACGAGCAGTACTTC.

The chain combines TRBV29-1 with TRBJ1-5; a weak D match, TRBD1 (5 bases). This CDR3 is 13 amino acids long. Germline CDR1 and CDR2: SQVTM and ANQGSEA. Trimming stripped 5 bases from V and 5 bases from J, with 13 bases between. The CDR3 DNA is TGCAGCGTTCAATTTAGACAGCATCAGCCCCAGCATTTT. It specifies CSVQFRQHQPQHF.

The chain couples TRBV27 to TRBJ2-2, with unresolved D. CDR3 length: 15 residues. The V end was cut by 3 bases, the J end by 3 bases, with 11 bases between. CDR1 and CDR2 from the germline V gene are MNHEY and SMNVEV (reference sequence). CDR3: CASSFGRRYTGELFF. The CDR3 DNA sequence: TGTGCCAGCAGTTTCGGCAGGCGATACACCGGGGAGCTGTTTTTT.

The V call is TRBV29-1, the J call TRBJ1-1; D unresolved. V gave up 8 bases and J gave up 1 base, with 14 bases separating them. Germline V gene lookup returns CDR1 SQVTM and CDR2 ANQGSEA. The CDR3 is 13 residues long. CDR3 DNA: TGCAGCTCCTCAGCACGGGAGAACACTGAAGCTTTCTTT. Translating it yields CSSSARENTEAFF.

This chain connects TRBV6-1 to TRBJ1-6; the D gene is possibly TRBD1 (5 bases). This CDR3 comprises 16 residues. Germline-derived CDR1 and CDR2 are MNHNS and SASEGT. V lost 2 bases and J 0 bases, leaving 8 bases between the germline ends. CDR3 sequence: CASSEQGFSYNSPLHF. The CDR3 DNA reads TGTGCCAGCAGTGAACAGGGATTCTCCTATAATTCACCCCTCCACTTT.

The chain recombines TRBV6-5 with TRBJ2-1; 9 nucleotides align to TRBD1. The CDR3 length is 16 residues. Germline CDR1 MNHEY, CDR2 SVGAGI. Germline trimming cut 1 base from V and 6 bases from J; bases unmatched to any gene: 7. The CDR3 DNA is TGTGCCAGCAGTTACTTTTCGGGACAGGGCCTCAATGAGCAGTTCTTC. Its protein is CASSYFSGQGLNEQFF.

V gene TRBV7-2 combines with J gene TRBJ2-3, with 7 bases identical to TRBD2. Germline CDR1 and CDR2: SGHTA and FQGNSA. The CDR3 is made up of 16 amino acids. The J segment lost 3 bases and the V segment lost 5 bases, leaving 11 bases of the junction unmatched. CDR3 in amino acids: CASSPGVAGVTDTQYF. The DNA for the CDR3 is TGTGCCAGCAGCCCCGGGGTGGCGGGAGTTACAGATACGCAGTATTTT.

The rearrangement links TRBV4-2 to TRBJ2-2, with 10 positions matching TRBD2. The CDR3 has 21 residues. Per germline, CDR1 LGHNA and CDR2 YNFKEQ. The trim removed 0 bases at V and 6 bases at J, leaving 19 bases unmatched. The CDR3 DNA follows: TGTGCCAGCAGCCAAGATCTACTGGAGTTTTGGCTAGCGGGAGTCTCCGGGGAGCTGTTTTTT. This codes for CASSQDLLEFWLAGVSGELFF.

The gene calls are TRBV28 and TRBJ1-5; D might be TRBD1 (6 bases). Germline V gives CDR1 MDHEN, CDR2 SYDVKM. The CDR3 totals 19 residues. Trimming removed 6 bases at V and 0 bases at J, with 24 bases between. CDR3 DNA sequence: TGTGCCAGCAGGTTAGGTTTCGGCAGGGGATTTTATAGCAATCAGCCCCAGCATTTT. Translating gives CASRLGFGRGFYSNQPQHF.

V usage is TRBV6-5 and J usage is TRBJ2-7; 13 nucleotides align to TRBD2. Germline V gene lookup returns CDR1 MNHEY and CDR2 SVGAGI. Losses at the gene ends were 4 bases for V and 4 bases for J; bases not matched to a gene: 4. The CDR3 loop spans 15 amino acids. CDR3 region: CASSSPGLAGYEQYF. The CDR3, as DNA: TGTGCCAGCAGTTCCCCGGGACTAGCGGGGTACGAGCAGTACTTC.

The chain uses TRBV10-1 and TRBJ2-3, with TRBD2 matching over 10 bases. V shed 2 bases, J shed 5 bases, and the junction held 1 base outside the gene matches. This CDR3 comprises 14 residues. Germline V gives CDR1 WNHNN, CDR2 SYGVQD (reference sequence). CDR3 loop: CASSELAGEDTQYF. CDR3 DNA: TGCGCCAGCAGTGAGCTAGCGGGAGAAGATACGCAGTATTTT.

The V call is TRBV5-1, the J call TRBJ1-1; the D is unclear. The germline V gene encodes CDR1 SGHRS and CDR2 YFSETQ. CDR3 length: 13 residues. V dropped 0 bases and J dropped 8 bases, with 11 bases sitting between them. The CDR3, as DNA: TGCGCCAGCAGCTTGGCCGGGGATCGAGAAGCTTTCTTT. Amino acid sequence: CASSLAGDREAFF.

The rearrangement links TRBV7-3 to TRBJ2-7, with D possibly matching TRBD1 (5 bases). The germline V and J ends were trimmed by 2 bases and 5 bases, with 16 bases remaining between them. CDR1 and CDR2 from the germline V gene are SGHTA and FQGTGA. The CDR3 extends over 15 amino acids. The CDR3 here is CASSLQVGLGDEQYF. The CDR3 bases are TGTGCCAGCAGCTTACAAGTCGGATTAGGGGACGAGCAGTACTTC. The entire variable domain, with the rest obtained from reference TRBV7-3 and TRBJ2-7, is as follows: GAGVSQTPSNKVTEKGKYVELRCDPISGHTALYWYRQSLGQGPEFLIYFQGTGAADDSGLPNDRFFAVRPEGSVSTLKIQRTERGDSAVYLCASSLQVGLGDEQYFGPGTRLTVT.

This CDR3 is CASSQNREPVEQYF. In DNA, the CDR3 is TGTGCCAGTTCCCAGAACAGGGAGCCAGTCGAGCAGTACTTC. J is TRBJ2-7 and V is TRBV28, with D maybe TRBD1 (6 bases). Germline CDR1 and CDR2: MDHEN and SYDVKM. The CDR3 covers 14 residues. V shed 9 bases and J shed 6 bases, with 21 bases lying between them.

This clone has more than one count but fewer than ten. The chain couples TRBV10-3 to TRBJ1-2; D gene uncertain. CDR3 length: 13 amino acids. Trimming cost V 2 bases and J 4 bases, with 8 bases left between them. Germline CDR1 is ENHRY and CDR2 is SYGVKD. The chain's CDR3 is CAISEGNPYGYTF. In nucleotides, the CDR3 is TGTGCCATCAGTGAGGGCAATCCCTATGGCTACACCTTC.

This clone was recorded a few times. The V call is TRBV7-7, the J call TRBJ2-3; 10 positions agree with TRBD2. Losses at the gene ends were 1 base for V and 2 bases for J; bases not matched to a gene: 3. The CDR3 has 16 amino acids. CDR1 is SSHAT and CDR2 is FNYEAQ in the germline V gene (reference sequence). CDR3 nucleotides: TGTGCCAGCAGCTTAGGGCTAGCGGGAGCCACAGATACGCAGTATTTT. Translating it yields CASSLGLAGATDTQYF.

This chain links TRBV29-1 with TRBJ2-1, with 7 bases lining up with TRBD2. The CDR3 runs to 12 residues. The V segment lost 4 bases and the J segment 7 bases; nucleotides outside the gene matches: 4. Germline V CDR1 and CDR2: SQVTM, ANQGSEA. DNA for the CDR3: TGCAGCGTTGCCGGGGGAGGGAATGAGCAGTTCTTC. Amino acid sequence: CSVAGGGNEQFF.